This passage covers 32 T cell receptor beta chains from one sample sequenced in a study of blood T cell repertoires in COVID-19. Using immunoSEQ multiplex PCR, the repertoire was profiled, and TCRdb retains in-frame clones only, with some absent. The profile shows 190,000 or so clones, about 81% of them singletons. Sequencing was performed on peripheral blood. All receptors come from a woman of 80 years or more with COVID-19, enrolled during active disease.

The rearrangement joins TRBV3-1 (or the pseudogene TRBV3-2) to TRBJ1-3; 7 bases fit TRBD1. CDR1 LGHDT and CDR2 YNNKEL come from the germline V gene (reference sequence). V shed 4 bases and J 6 bases; nucleotides not matched to a gene: 6. CDR3 length: 14 residues. The CDR3 sequence is CASSPGQLLNTIYF. DNA of the CDR3: TGTGCCAGCAGCCCGGGACAGCTACTAAACACCATATATTTT.

V gene TRBV3-1 (or the pseudogene TRBV3-2) combines with J gene TRBJ2-7, with 8 nucleotides matching TRBD2. The CDR3 sequence is 13 residues long. Trimming at V came to 5 bases and at J to 11 bases, leaving 11 bases not matched to a gene. Germline-derived CDR1 and CDR2 are LGHDT and YNNKEL (reference sequence). The CDR3 loop is CASSYDTTGGEYF. For the CDR3, the DNA is TGTGCCAGCAGCTACGACACTACGGGGGGGGAGTACTTC.

The CDR3 DNA follows: TGCAGTGCTGAACTAAACAATGAGCAGTTCTTC. It translates to CSAELNNEQFF. V gene TRBV20-1 combines with J gene TRBJ2-1; D call uncertain. CDR1 and CDR2 (germline): DFQATT, SNEGSKA (reference sequence). V was clipped by 5 bases and J by 5 bases, with 7 bases between them. This CDR3 has 11 amino acids.

The rearrangement uses TRBV10-3 and TRBJ1-6, with D unclear. Germline loops: CDR1 ENHRY, CDR2 SYGVKD. Trimming cost V 4 bases and J 8 bases, with 6 bases left between them. The CDR3 is made up of 12 amino acids. CDR3 DNA sequence: TGTGCCATCAGTGGAGGAGATTCACCCCTCCACTTT. It encodes CAISGGDSPLHF.

The rearrangement links TRBV6-1 to TRBJ2-7; 9 nucleotides agree with TRBD2. Germline-derived CDR1 and CDR2 are MNHNS and SASEGT. V trimming: 3 bases; J trimming: 0 bases; junction bases outside the gene matches: 3. The CDR3 sequence is 15 residues long. CDR3 nucleotides: TGTGCCAGCAGTGAGATAGCGGGAGCCTCCTACGAGCAGTACTTC. Residues: CASSEIAGASYEQYF.

The chain recombines TRBV19 with TRBJ2-1, with 7 bases fitting TRBD1. Looked up from germline, CDR1 is LNHDA and CDR2 is SQIVND (reference sequence). V shed 8 bases, J shed 0 bases, and the junction held 7 bases outside the gene matches. CDR3 length: 15 amino acids. The CDR3 DNA reads TGTGCCAGTGCCGGGACAGTCAGCTCCTACAATGAGCAGTTCTTC. Protein product: CASAGTVSSYNEQFF.

The chain combines TRBV6-5 with TRBJ1-2; D is undetermined. Looked up from germline, CDR1 is MNHEY and CDR2 is SVGAGI. The germline V and J ends were trimmed by 0 bases and 1 base, with 9 bases remaining between them. This CDR3 spans 15 amino acids. The CDR3 sequence is CASSYSANSNYGYTF. Here the CDR3 DNA reads TGTGCCAGCAGTTACTCGGCAAACAGTAACTATGGCTACACCTTC.

J is TRBJ2-7 and V is TRBV7-3; TRBD2 aligns across 7 bases. Germline V lookup: CDR1 SGHTA, CDR2 FQGTGA. This CDR3 spans 13 amino acids. The trim removed 1 base at V and 4 bases at J, leaving 1 base unmatched. This CDR3 is CASSLRGGYEQYF. The CDR3 DNA reads as TGTGCCAGCAGCTTAAGGGGGGGATACGAGCAGTACTTC.

Details on this clone: The same CDR3 arises from other DNA sequences in this sample as well. The genes are TRBV7-2 and TRBJ1-5; 7 bases align to TRBD1. Germline CDR1 SGHTA, CDR2 FQGNSA. The J segment lost 5 bases and the V segment lost 5 bases, leaving 3 bases of the junction unmatched. This CDR3 has 13 amino acids. The chain's CDR3 is CASSPDRDQPQHF. The CDR3 DNA reads TGTGCCAGCAGCCCCGACAGGGATCAGCCCCAGCATTTT. The complete variable domain, with remaining parts taken from reference TRBV7-2 and TRBJ1-5, reads GAGVSQSPSNKVTEKGKDVELRCDPISGHTALYWYRQSLGQGLEFLIYFQGNSAPDKSGLPSDRFSAERTGGSVSTLTIQRTQQEDSAVYLCASSPDRDQPQHFGDGTRLSIL.

In this sample, this clone turned up a few times. The V gene is TRBV4-1, the J gene TRBJ1-1; no reliable D call. Germline V gives CDR1 MGHRA, CDR2 YSYEKL. The CDR3 sequence is 18 residues long. Deletions cut 1 base from V and 0 bases from J, with 18 bases between. This chain's CDR3 is CASSQGILAARMNTEAFF. In DNA, the CDR3 is TGCGCCAGCAGCCAAGGTATATTGGCGGCCCGAATGAACACTGAAGCTTTCTTT.

The chain links TRBV5-4 to TRBJ2-7; 9 bases are a match to TRBD2. Germline V CDR1 and CDR2: SGHNT, YYREEE (reference sequence). This CDR3 comprises 14 residues. The J segment lost 6 bases and the V segment lost 1 base, leaving 5 bases of the junction unmatched. The CDR3 spells CASSLLAGGGEQYF. The CDR3 DNA is TGTGCCAGCAGCTTGCTTGCGGGAGGGGGCGAGCAGTACTTC.

This chain connects TRBV19 to TRBJ2-1; 14 positions match TRBD2. CDR1 LNHDA and CDR2 SQIVND come from the germline V gene (reference sequence). This CDR3 is built from 15 residues. The J segment lost 3 bases and the V segment lost 9 bases, leaving 4 bases of the junction unmatched. CDR3 sequence: CASGTSGSGYNEQFF. The CDR3 coding sequence is TGTGCCAGCGGGACTAGCGGGAGCGGCTACAATGAGCAGTTCTTC.

The chain combines TRBV27 with TRBJ1-4; D is ambiguous. The CDR3 contains 14 residues. Trimming removed 6 bases at V and 0 bases at J, with 8 bases between. CDR1 is MNHEY, CDR2 SMNVEV, per germline (reference sequence). The CDR3 nucleotides are TGTGCCAGCAGCTCCATAGCAACTAATGAAAAACTGTTTTTT. This encodes CASSSIATNEKLFF.

The rearrangement joins TRBV9 to TRBJ2-3, with 8 bases lining up with TRBD2. The germline V gene encodes CDR1 SGDLS and CDR2 YYNGEE. The V gene end was trimmed by 4 bases and the J gene end by 4 bases; junction bases not matched to a gene: 11. The CDR3 loop spans 16 amino acids. The CDR3 protein is CASSLATGGSPDTQYF. The DNA of the CDR3 is TGTGCCAGCAGCCTAGCGACGGGAGGGTCCCCAGATACGCAGTATTTT. Based on the CDR3 plus reference TRBV9 and TRBJ2-3, the full variable domain is DSGVTQTPKHLITATGQRVTLRCSPRSGDLSVYWYQQSLDQGLQFLIQYYNGEERAKGNILERFSAQQFPDLHSELNLSSLELGDSALYFCASSLATGGSPDTQYFGPGTRLTVL.

The J gene is TRBJ1-4, the V gene TRBV5-1, with D tentatively TRBD1 (5 bases). This CDR3 contains 14 residues. The ends were cut back, 2 bases at V and 8 bases at J, with 13 bases in the middle. Germline V CDR1 and CDR2: SGHRS, YFSETQ. CDR3 amino acids: CASSFSRAEEKLFF. The CDR3 region has the DNA TGCGCCAGCAGCTTCTCCAGGGCGGAGGAAAAACTGTTTTTT.

J is TRBJ2-7 and V is TRBV7-6; TRBD2 agrees at 7 bases. The CDR3 sequence is 15 residues long. V gave up 0 bases and J gave up 1 base; unmatched junction bases: 3. Germline-derived CDR1 and CDR2 are SGHVS and FNYEAQ. In DNA form, the CDR3 reads TGTGCCAGCAGCTTAGCTAGCGGGCTATCCTACGAGCAGTACTTC. It codes for CASSLASGLSYEQYF.

This clone showed up just once. Here the CDR3 DNA reads TGTGCCAGCCGGGACTACCCGGGAGAGCAGTACTTC. Its translation: CASRDYPGEQYF. J is TRBJ2-7 and V is TRBV6-5; TRBD2 agrees at 7 bases. V gave up 8 bases and J gave up 7 bases; unmatched junction bases: 8. Germline V gives CDR1 MNHEY, CDR2 SVGAGI. The CDR3 runs to 12 residues.

This clone was recorded a few times. The V gene is TRBV4-3, the J gene TRBJ2-2; 13 bases map to TRBD2. The CDR3 is made up of 17 amino acids. Germline V gives CDR1 LGHNA, CDR2 YSLEER. V trimming: 3 bases; J trimming: 5 bases; junction bases outside the gene matches: 6. CDR3 nucleotide sequence: TGCGCCAGCAGCCATGGACTAGCGGGGGACATGACCGGGGAGCTGTTTTTT. Amino acid sequence: CASSHGLAGDMTGELFF.

This clone occurred once. The CDR3 sequence: CASSLAGVSSYNEQFF. In nucleotides, the CDR3 is TGTGCCAGCTCGCTAGCGGGAGTGAGCTCCTACAATGAGCAGTTCTTC. The chain couples TRBV2 to TRBJ2-1; TRBD2 matches 10 bases. Germline V gene data show CDR1 as SNHLY and CDR2 as FYNNEI. The ends lost 8 bases at V and 0 bases at J; junction bases unmatched: 7. The CDR3 is made up of 16 amino acids.

To note about this clone: Other nucleotide sequences in the sample specify the same CDR3. This chain connects TRBV9 to TRBJ2-5, with 9 bases that match TRBD1. V dropped 3 bases and J dropped 4; count of bases not matched to a gene: 4. CDR3 length: 14 amino acids. Germline loops: CDR1 SGDLS, CDR2 YYNGEE. CDR3 DNA sequence: TGTGCCAGCAGCGCCGGACAGGGGAGAGAGACCCAGTACTTC. This codes for CASSAGQGRETQYF.

The V gene is TRBV7-2, the J gene TRBJ1-5, with D possibly matching TRBD1 (6 bases). V lost 5 bases and J lost 0, with 11 bases in between. This CDR3 has 15 amino acids. CDR1 is SGHTA, CDR2 FQGNSA, per germline. In DNA, the CDR3 is TGTGCCAGCAGCCCACAGGGTTCTAGCAATCAGCCCCAGCATTTT. This gives the protein CASSPQGSSNQPQHF.

CDR3 in amino acids: CASSSRGLHYEQYF. The CDR3 DNA reads as TGTGCCAGCAGCTCCCGAGGGCTACACTACGAGCAGTACTTC. V usage is TRBV7-9 and J usage is TRBJ2-7; possible D gene TRBD2, 5 bases. Germline assignment: CDR1 SEHNR and CDR2 FQNEAQ (reference sequence). Trimming took off 4 bases at V and 3 bases at J, with 13 bases between the two ends. The CDR3 has 14 amino acids.

J is TRBJ2-3 and V is TRBV27; 8 bases align to TRBD1. The germline V gene encodes CDR1 MNHEY and CDR2 SMNVEV (reference sequence). The trim removed 3 bases at V and 4 bases at J, leaving 6 bases unmatched. The CDR3 covers 15 residues. The DNA of the CDR3 is TGTGCCAGCAGTTTTTGGACAGGGAGCTCAGATACGCAGTATTTT. It translates to CASSFWTGSSDTQYF.

The V and J genes are TRBV7-8 and TRBJ2-3; weak D call: TRBD2 (6 bases). The germline V and J ends were trimmed by 5 bases and 2 bases, with 11 bases remaining between them. Germline lookup yields CDR1 SGHVS and CDR2 FQNEAQ. The CDR3 length is 14 residues. The CDR3 region is CASSGDFTTDTQYF. The CDR3 nucleotides are TGTGCCAGCAGCGGGGACTTCACCACAGATACGCAGTATTTT.

The rearrangement joins TRBV9 to TRBJ2-7, with 12 positions matching TRBD2. The CDR3 has 15 amino acids. Germline CDR1 is SGDLS and CDR2 is YYNGEE. With 4 bases clipped from V and 5 bases from J, the junction kept 7 bases outside the gene matches. Written as DNA, the CDR3 is TGTGCCAGCAGCTTAAGACTAGCGGGAGTGAACGAGCAGTACTTC. Amino acid sequence: CASSLRLAGVNEQYF.

This clone came up once. CDR3 amino acids: CASSLFSASGSYEQYF. Written as DNA, the CDR3 is TGTGCCAGCAGCTTGTTTTCAGCTAGCGGGAGTTACGAGCAGTACTTC. The chain carries TRBV5-4 and TRBJ2-7; 10 bases line up with TRBD2. With 1 base clipped from V and 4 bases from J, the junction kept 8 bases outside the gene matches. Germline assignment: CDR1 SGHNT and CDR2 YYREEE (reference sequence). CDR3 length: 16 amino acids.

This clone was detected only once. The chain has TRBV9 and TRBJ2-7; 11 bases align to TRBD1. Germline CDR1 SGDLS, CDR2 YYNGEE. Unmatched junction bases numbered 1, after V lost 2 bases and J lost 3 bases. The CDR3 consists of 14 residues. CDR3 sequence: CASSVGQGGYEQYF. The CDR3, as DNA: TGTGCCAGCAGCGTGGGACAGGGGGGCTACGAGCAGTACTTC. Full variable domain (remainder filled in from reference TRBV9 and TRBJ2-7): DSGVTQTPKHLITATGQRVTLRCSPRSGDLSVYWYQQSLDQGLQFLIQYYNGEERAKGNILERFSAQQFPDLHSELNLSSLELGDSALYFCASSVGQGGYEQYFGPGTRLTVT.

V and J are TRBV3-1 (or the pseudogene TRBV3-2) and TRBJ2-1; D possibly corresponds to TRBD2 (6 bases). This CDR3 comprises 15 residues. The V and J ends lost 1 base and 4 bases respectively, with 11 bases between them. Germline values: CDR1 LGHDT, CDR2 YNNKEL (reference sequence). The chain's CDR3 is CASSQGWEAYNEQFF. In DNA, the CDR3 is TGTGCCAGCAGCCAAGGGTGGGAGGCTTACAATGAGCAGTTCTTC.

This clone has a single count. This chain links TRBV6-5 with TRBJ1-2; TRBD1 aligns across 8 bases. V was pared by 4 bases and J by 7 bases, with 8 bases of the junction left unmatched. This CDR3 is 14 amino acids long. The V gene's germline CDR1 is MNHEY and CDR2 SVGAGI. For the CDR3, the DNA is TGTGCCAGCAGTTGGGGACAGGCCTTGGGTGGCTACACCTTC. Its protein is CASSWGQALGGYTF.

The CDR3 is CASSIGNSEQETQYF. The CDR3 region has the DNA TGTGCCAGTAGTATAGGTAATAGCGAACAAGAGACCCAGTACTTC. V gene TRBV19 combines with J gene TRBJ2-5; TRBD2 is a possible D gene (5 bases). The V and J ends lost 1 base and 2 bases respectively, with 11 bases between them. CDR3 length: 15 residues. Germline V gene lookup returns CDR1 LNHDA and CDR2 SQIVND (reference sequence).

The chain is built from TRBV19 and TRBJ2-6; TRBD1 matches at 7 bases. V shed 6 bases and J 2 bases; nucleotides not matched to a gene: 1. CDR3 length: 14 residues. Germline V gene lookup returns CDR1 LNHDA and CDR2 SQIVND (reference sequence). The CDR3 coding sequence is TGTGCCAGTAGAGACAGGGCTGGGGCCAACGTCCTGACTTTC. Translated, it gives CASRDRAGANVLTF.

This clone came up many times. CDR3 sequence: CASSEVSGGQETQYF. The CDR3 coding sequence is TGTGCCAGCAGCGAGGTATCGGGGGGCCAAGAGACCCAGTACTTC. The chain combines TRBV2 with TRBJ2-5; 7 bases are a match to TRBD2. The CDR3 length is 15 residues. Trimming removed 6 bases from V and 1 base from J; junction bases left unmatched: 8. Germline lookup yields CDR1 SNHLY and CDR2 FYNNEI.